The clone carrying this TCR beta chain was seen a handful of times. Its antigen remains unknown. These data belong to a study of T cell responses to AZD1222 COVID-19 vaccine. General study results and limits: Baseline antibody screening turned up just a handful of seropositive AZD1222 recipients.

The CDR3 spans 16 residues. V lost 0 bases and J lost 0, with 11 bases in between. The germline V gene encodes CDR1 LGHNA and CDR2 YNFKEQ. Sequencing was performed with immunoSEQ multiplex PCR; in TCRdb, only in-frame clones are kept and a portion is missing. The data hold 55,000 to 80,000 clones, with 65% to 80% observed a single time. V gene TRBV4-2 combines with J gene TRBJ1-1; D is ambiguous. This TCR came from an adult in good health. The sequencing used peripheral blood, collected on day 0 of AZD1222 vaccination. The CDR3 is CASSQDRWALNTEAFF. The DNA of the CDR3 is TGTGCCAGCAGCCAAGATAGGTGGGCCCTGAACACTGAAGCTTTCTTT.